These 27 T cell receptor beta chains came from one sample sequenced in a study of T cell responses to AZD1222 COVID-19 vaccine (dated by TCRdb to the early 2020s). Libraries were prepared through the immunoSEQ multiplex PCR assay. TCRdb limited this immuneACCESS table to in-frame rearrangements with V and J called. A share of clones is missing; checked studies link under half to unresolved V genes, and the rest is unexplained. This sample has fewer than 200,000 clones in its table, and around 88% of those were observed once. The ten largest clones capture about 1% of the sample. What the time point label conveys for this sample: about 28 days (+/-7) after the second vaccine dose. Material: peripheral blood, obtained 28 days after the second AZD1222 dose. These TCRs come from an adult who received the AZD1222 COVID-19 vaccine.

The chain carries TRBV12-3 or TRBV12-4 and TRBJ1-4; D not resolved. Trimming stripped 6 bases from V and 8 bases from J, with 7 bases between. CDR3 length: 11 residues. CDR3 protein: CASSPYEKLFF. The CDR3 nucleotides read TGTGCCAGCAGCCCGTACGAAAAACTGTTTTTT.

The V gene is TRBV6-5, the J gene TRBJ2-1; the match to TRBD2 covers 7 bases. Germline V gives CDR1 MNHEY, CDR2 SVGAGI. The CDR3 extends over 14 amino acids. V was clipped by 1 base and J by 9 bases; unmatched bases: 6. The CDR3 bases are TGTGCCAGCAGTTACTACCCCGGGGAGGGTGAGCAGTTCTTC. Its protein product is CASSYYPGEGEQFF.

The chain uses TRBV7-6 and TRBJ1-1; D uncertain. Trimming took 1 base from V and 1 from J, leaving 10 bases between them. From germline, CDR1 is SGHVS and CDR2 FNYEAQ. This CDR3 is built from 15 residues. This CDR3 is CASSLDRVPNTEAFF. DNA of the CDR3: TGTGCCAGCAGCTTAGATCGGGTACCGAACACTGAAGCTTTCTTT. Full variable domain (rest looked up from reference TRBV7-6 and TRBJ1-1): GAGVSQSPRYKVTKRGQDVALRCDPISGHVSLYWYRQALGQGPEFLTYFNYEAQQDKSGLPNDRFSAERPEGSISTLTIQRTEQRDSAMYRCASSLDRVPNTEAFFGQGTRLTVV.

The rearrangement uses TRBV5-1 and TRBJ1-5, with TRBD1 matching over 7 bases. CDR3 size: 14 residues. After removal of 4 bases from V and 7 bases from J, the junction contained 8 bases not matched to a gene. Germline V gene lookup returns CDR1 SGHRS and CDR2 YFSETQ. This CDR3 is CASSPGGEGQPQHF. CDR3 bases: TGCGCCAGCAGCCCAGGGGGGGAGGGACAGCCCCAGCATTTT. Using reference TRBV5-1 and TRBJ1-5 for the parts outside the CDR3, the full variable domain is KAGVTQTPRYLIKTRGQQVTLSCSPISGHRSVSWYQQTPGQGLQFLFEYFSETQRNKGNFPGRFSGRQFSNSRSEMNVSTLELGDSALYLCASSPGGEGQPQHFGDGTRLSIL.

The chain links TRBV5-5 to TRBJ2-5, with D possibly being TRBD2 (5 bases). This CDR3 contains 13 residues. Between the trimmed V and J ends, which lost 0 bases and 9 bases, there was a span of 12 bases. Germline CDR1 reads SGHKS; CDR2 reads YYEKEE (reference sequence). CDR3 residues: CASSLGRRSPQYF. The CDR3 DNA sequence: TGTGCCAGCAGCTTGGGGAGGCGGAGCCCCCAGTACTTC.

The genes are TRBV9 and TRBJ1-2, with D maybe TRBD1 (5 bases). The CDR3 has 18 residues. Germline values: CDR1 SGDLS, CDR2 YYNGEE. V shed 0 bases and J shed 0 bases, with 18 bases lying between them. The CDR3 sequence is CASSVASLGALANYGYTF. As DNA, the CDR3 is TGTGCCAGCAGCGTAGCTTCCCTTGGGGCGTTAGCTAACTATGGCTACACCTTC.

The V gene is TRBV18, the J gene TRBJ1-6; D uncertain. Trimming cost V 0 bases and J 5 bases, with 11 bases left between them. CDR3 length equals 16 residues. The germline CDR1 and CDR2 sequences are KGHSH and LQKENI. The CDR3 region is CASSPPPGRNNSPLHF. The CDR3 DNA is TGTGCCAGCTCACCACCGCCAGGCAGAAATAATTCACCCCTCCACTTT.

The gene calls are TRBV11-2 and TRBJ2-7; D is unclear. The germline CDR1 and CDR2 sequences are SGHAT and FQNNGV. Trimming cost V 2 bases and J 2 bases, with 13 bases left between them. The CDR3 totals 15 residues. The CDR3 nucleotides read TGTGCCAGCAGCTTAAGTTGGGCGGATACCTACGAGCAGTACTTC. Amino acid sequence: CASSLSWADTYEQYF.

The chain combines TRBV27 with TRBJ1-1; D is perhaps TRBD1 (5 bases). The CDR3 loop spans 14 amino acids. The V end was cut by 8 bases, the J end by 1 base, with 14 bases between. CDR1 is MNHEY and CDR2 is SMNVEV in the germline V gene (reference sequence). DNA of the CDR3: TGTGCCAGCCGGATAGGGGAATGGAACACTGAAGCTTTCTTT. It yields the protein CASRIGEWNTEAFF.

This clone was seen more than once but under ten times. V and J are TRBV5-5 and TRBJ1-4; the match to TRBD1 covers 9 bases. Trimming cost V 3 bases and J 8 bases; bases outside gene matches: 8. Germline CDR1 is SGHKS and CDR2 is YYEKEE (reference sequence). The CDR3 length is 15 residues. The DNA for the CDR3 is TGTGCCAGCAGCTATCTGGACAGGGGTTACGAAAAACTGTTTTTT. Translated: CASSYLDRGYEKLFF.

The chain joins TRBV27 to TRBJ1-1; D unresolved. V was trimmed by 4 bases and J by 6 bases, leaving 18 bases between them. Germline CDR1 is MNHEY and CDR2 is SMNVEV (reference sequence). The CDR3 consists of 15 residues. CDR3 region: CASSSRGSSLAEAFF. DNA of the CDR3: TGTGCCAGCAGTTCTCGAGGGAGTAGTCTGGCTGAAGCTTTCTTT.

On this clone itself: Compared with germline, one end of the junction differs, possibly owing to a read error. Distinct nucleotide sequences in the sample also encode this CDR3. J is TRBJ1-5 and V is TRBV3-1 (or the pseudogene TRBV3-2); D not certain. Germline V gene lookup returns CDR1 LGHDT and CDR2 YNNKEL (reference sequence). This CDR3 comprises 12 residues. CDR3 bases: TGTGCCAGCAGTCAAGCGGGACAGCCCCAGCATTTT. Translation: CASSQAGQPQHF.

J is TRBJ2-5 and V is TRBV12-3 or TRBV12-4; possibly TRBD1 for D (6 bases). The CDR3 consists of 13 residues. V gave up 4 bases and J gave up 1 base, with 7 bases separating them. CDR3 DNA: TGTGCCAGCAGTTGGGGGCCCCAAGAGACCCAGTACTTC. The encoded protein is CASSWGPQETQYF.

This clone was detected only a few times. This sequence joins TRBV7-8 and TRBJ1-3, with D possibly matching TRBD1 (6 bases). V was cut by 5 bases and J by 2 bases, with 10 bases left in between. CDR3 length: 14 amino acids. Looked up from germline, CDR1 is SGHVS and CDR2 is FQNEAQ. The CDR3 nucleotides read TGTGCCAGCAGCAGGGGGGCTGCTGGAAACACCATATATTTT. Its translation: CASSRGAAGNTIYF. Full variable domain (rest looked up from reference TRBV7-8 and TRBJ1-3): GAGVSQSPRYKVAKRGQDVALRCDPISGHVSLFWYQQALGQGPEFLTYFQNEAQLDKSGLPSDRFFAERPEGSVSTLKIQRTQQEDSAVYLCASSRGAAGNTIYFGEGSWLTVV.

This clone occurred a few times. This sequence joins TRBV19 and TRBJ1-4; D is possibly TRBD1 (5 bases). V was pared by 7 bases and J by 8 bases, with 14 bases between. Looked up from germline, CDR1 is LNHDA and CDR2 is SQIVND (reference sequence). This CDR3 spans 13 amino acids. CDR3: CASNKGVYEKLFF. The CDR3 DNA is TGTGCCAGTAACAAAGGGGTATACGAAAAACTGTTTTTT.

This rearrangement joins TRBV18 to TRBJ2-7; 7 nucleotides agree with TRBD1. Germline V gene sequence: CDR1 KGHSH, CDR2 LQKENI. V lost 6 bases, J lost 0 bases, and 2 bases stayed unmatched. This CDR3 is built from 13 residues. The CDR3 DNA follows: TGTGCCAGCTCTGGGACAGTCTCCTACGAGCAGTACTTC. Its protein is CASSGTVSYEQYF.

The V and J genes are TRBV4-1 and TRBJ2-7; D possibly corresponds to TRBD2 (5 bases). The germline V and J ends were trimmed by 0 bases and 3 bases, with 15 bases remaining between them. The CDR3 runs 16 residues. CDR1 MGHRA and CDR2 YSYEKL come from the germline V gene. Here the CDR3 reads CASSQEGRSLSYEQYF. The CDR3 DNA is TGCGCCAGCAGCCAAGAAGGGAGATCATTAAGCTACGAGCAGTACTTC.

The chain carries TRBV18 and TRBJ2-7; D unclear. This CDR3 contains 13 residues. Germline V CDR1 and CDR2: KGHSH, LQKENI. V was shortened by 3 bases and J by 0 bases, with 6 bases between the two germline ends. The CDR3 nucleotides are TGTGCCAGCTCACCGGACGCCTCCTACGAGCAGTACTTC. Residues: CASSPDASYEQYF.

The genes are TRBV6-2 or TRBV6-3 and TRBJ2-3, with TRBD2 matching over 11 bases. Per germline, CDR1 MNHEY and CDR2 SVGEGT. The length of the CDR3 is 19 residues. J was trimmed by 3 bases and V by 6 bases; bases with no gene match: 17. The CDR3 sequence: CASSPGGSGGALRTDTQYF. The CDR3 DNA is TGTGCCAGCAGCCCCGGGGGTAGCGGGGGGGCCTTGCGGACAGATACGCAGTATTTT.

V and J are TRBV19 and TRBJ2-7; D assignment may be TRBD1 or TRBD2 (5 bases each). The CDR3 length is 18 residues. The germline gives CDR1 LNHDA, CDR2 SQIVND (reference sequence). V was shortened by 5 bases and J by 0 bases, with 23 bases between the two germline ends. This CDR3 reads CASSPTGFFGANSYEQYF. CDR3 DNA sequence: TGTGCCAGTAGTCCTACTGGTTTTTTCGGGGCGAACTCCTACGAGCAGTACTTC.

This clone was seen once. The V call is TRBV7-9, the J call TRBJ1-1, with D possibly being TRBD1 (5 bases). Germline V gene lookup returns CDR1 SEHNR and CDR2 FQNEAQ (reference sequence). This CDR3 region has 14 residues. V lost 5 bases, J lost 3 bases, and 13 bases lay in between. CDR3 coding DNA: TGTGCCAGCAGCATTCAGGGAGGGGACACTGAAGCTTTCTTT. The encoded protein is CASSIQGGDTEAFF.

The CDR3 DNA reads TGTGCCAGCAGCCCATACCGGGACAGCTTCAATGAGCAGTTCTTC. Its protein is CASSPYRDSFNEQFF. The gene calls are TRBV5-4 and TRBJ2-1, with TRBD1 matching 7 bases. From germline, CDR1 is SGHNT and CDR2 YYREEE (reference sequence). CDR3 length: 15 residues. Losses at the gene ends were 4 bases for V and 6 bases for J; bases not matched to a gene: 10.

The chain combines TRBV19 with TRBJ2-1; no firm D call. Trimming took off 7 bases at V and 6 bases at J, with 16 bases between the two ends. The CDR3 runs 14 residues. Looked up from germline, CDR1 is LNHDA and CDR2 is SQIVND (reference sequence). The CDR3 DNA is TGTGCCAGTATGGCGGCCCCAGGTTCCAATGAGCAGTTCTTC. Its translation is CASMAAPGSNEQFF.

The chain combines TRBV5-8 with TRBJ1-6; D not certain. The CDR3 is made up of 13 amino acids. V was pared by 2 bases and J by 4 bases, with 4 bases between. CDR1 and CDR2 from the germline V gene are SGHTS and YDEGEE. This CDR3 reads CASSLVYNSPLHF. CDR3 DNA: TGTGCCAGCAGCTTAGTGTATAATTCACCCCTCCACTTT.

The chain carries TRBV7-6 and TRBJ1-4; 7 bases line up with TRBD1. CDR3 length equals 15 residues. In germline, CDR1 is SGHVS, CDR2 FNYEAQ. V shed 5 bases, J shed 7 bases, and the junction held 10 bases outside the gene matches. Here the CDR3 DNA reads TGTGCCAGCAGCCTATCGACAGGGATCGGTGAAAAACTGTTTTTT. Its protein is CASSLSTGIGEKLFF.

The J gene is TRBJ1-3, the V gene TRBV27; 7 nucleotides agree with TRBD1. The germline CDR1 and CDR2 sequences are MNHEY and SMNVEV (reference sequence). Losses at the gene ends were 3 bases for V and 4 bases for J; bases not matched to a gene: 6. This CDR3 is built from 15 residues. CDR3 sequence: CASSFLGTEGNTIYF. For the CDR3, the DNA is TGTGCCAGCAGTTTTTTAGGGACAGAAGGAAACACCATATATTTT.

The chain combines TRBV7-8 with TRBJ2-7, with TRBD2 as a possible D gene (5 bases). V was pared by 3 bases and J by 6 bases, with 15 bases between. CDR3 length equals 14 residues. Germline CDR1 reads SGHVS; CDR2 reads FQNEAQ. CDR3 amino acids: CASSLDWSLGEQYF. The CDR3 region has the DNA TGTGCCAGCAGCTTGGACTGGAGTCTAGGCGAGCAGTACTTC.